The T cell receptor (beta chain) under discussion was sequenced for a study of blood T cells in healthy people across ages. Study-wide background: The capture of about one barcoded beta molecule per two T cells was achieved by template switching.

Comments on this clonotype: The target antigen is unknown.

Study conclusions and caveats: Measured against age, TCR beta diversity per million T cells decreased in a roughly linear manner. TCR beta diversity correlated strongly with naive T cell percentage.

The V end was cut by 6 bases, the J end by 0 bases, with 33 bases between. The germline CDR1 and CDR2 sequences are MDHEN and SYDVKM. The CDR3 runs 21 residues. It was with a sample-barcoded 5' primer and a J-beta primer mix that a second PCR of roughly 7 to 12 cycles was run. TCRdb re-derived calls from the 5' RACE reads in MiXCR, one entry per CDR3 protein. The data hold roughly 730,000 distinct CDR3 sequences, with 56% observed a single time. Sequencing was done on a sample of blood. This sequence joins TRBV28 and TRBJ2-7, with D tentatively TRBD1 or TRBD2 (6 bases each). This sequence was found in a man aged 35-49 years in good health. The CDR3 DNA is TGTGCCAGCAGCCTCAACAGGGTTCGGGTAACGGGGGTAGCGGCCTCCTACGAGCAGTACTTC. Encoded protein: CASSLNRVRVTGVAASYEQYF.